A selection of T cell receptor beta chains follows, all from one sample in a study of T cells after yellow fever vaccination. One entry per CDR3 protein results from TCRdb running MiXCR on the 5' RACE reads. The sample contains more than 300,000 distinct CDR3 sequences, 6.8% of which appear only once. The sample here was PBMCs, taken around 45 days after the first yellow fever vaccination. All receptors derive from a man younger than 35 who received the YFV17D yellow fever vaccine. CDR3s include the opening cysteine and the closing phenylalanine or tryptophan. D genes are given only for firm matches. Expanded clones are given a class, and other clones once, few, many or no size at all.

many	12	TRBJ2-2	TRBV23-1	-	CARGRRAGELFF	TGCGCCAGGGGAAGGCGGGCCGGGGAGCTGTTTTTT
many	14	TRBJ2-7	TRBV5-6	-	CASSPSEGFYEQYF	TGTGCCAGCAGCCCCTCGGAGGGTTTCTACGAGCAGTACTTC
-	15	TRBJ2-5	TRBV20-1	-	CSAREGLTDRETQYF	TGCAGTGCTAGAGAGGGACTCACTGACCGAGAGACCCAGTACTTC
-	13	TRBJ2-7	TRBV4-1	-	CASSQRLDYEQYF	TGCGCCAGCAGCCAACGACTTGACTACGAGCAGTACTTC
many	16	TRBJ1-1	TRBV5-5	-	CASSFPGARMNTEAFF	TGTGCCAGCAGCTTCCCGGGGGCCCGAATGAACACTGAAGCTTTCTTT
-	14	TRBJ2-2	TRBV6-1	TRBD2	CASSEPGGTGELFF	TGTGCCAGCAGTGAGCCCGGGGGGACCGGGGAGCTGTTTTTT
-	16	TRBJ2-5	TRBV5-6	TRBD2	CASSLAQRGSVETQYF	TGTGCCAGCAGCTTGGCGCAGCGGGGGAGTGTGGAGACCCAGTACTTC
many	12	TRBJ1-5	TRBV20-1	-	CSGRGSNQPQHF	TGCAGTGGTAGAGGTAGCAATCAGCCCCAGCATTTT
many	13	TRBJ1-5	TRBV6-5	TRBD1	CASRTGGRGPQHF	TGTGCCAGCAGGACAGGGGGTCGGGGGCCCCAGCATTTT
few	13	TRBJ1-5	TRBV7-2	-	CASSLGAQGPQHF	TGTGCCAGCAGCTTAGGCGCTCAGGGGCCCCAGCATTTT
few	13	TRBJ1-1	TRBV5-1	-	CASRTTVNTEAFF	TGCGCCAGCAGAACAACGGTGAACACTGAAGCTTTCTTT
few	14	TRBJ1-6	TRBV20-1	-	CSARPGAIHSPLHF	TGCAGTGCTAGGCCGGGCGCGATTCATTCACCCCTCCACTTT
-	11	TRBJ2-7	TRBV18	-	CASSPDHEQYF	TGTGCCAGCTCACCGGACCACGAGCAGTACTTC
few	16	TRBJ1-6	TRBV9	TRBD1	CASSDDRGGYNSPLHF	TGTGCCAGCAGCGACGACAGGGGCGGGTATAATTCACCCCTCCACTTT
few	14	TRBJ2-7	TRBV15	-	CATSRDRGYYEQYF	TGTGCCACCAGCAGAGATCGGGGATACTACGAGCAGTACTTC
few	15	TRBJ1-6	TRBV15	-	CATSRDWTANSPLHF	TGTGCCACCAGCAGAGATTGGACAGCTAATTCACCCCTCCACTTT
-	10	TRBJ2-4	TRBV9	-	CASVGNIQYF	TGTGCCAGCGTAGGAAACATTCAGTACTTC
-	14	TRBJ2-7	TRBV12-3/TRBV12-4	-	CASTPGLNSYEQYF	TGTGCCAGCACCCCCGGACTAAATTCCTACGAGCAGTACTTC
-	12	TRBJ2-5	TRBV20-1	-	CSARGQGETQYF	TGCAGTGCTAGAGGTCAAGGAGAGACCCAGTACTTC
-	16	TRBJ1-4	TRBV10-3	-	CAISESPDTTNEKLFF	TGTGCCATCAGTGAGTCGCCGGATACAACTAATGAAAAACTGTTTTTT